These 8 T cell receptor beta chains originate from one sample sequenced in a study of shared clonotypes between healthy human individuals. This table comes from immunoSEQ multiplex PCR, and its TCRdb copy is limited to in-frame clones, with some not included. The repertoire holds some 580,000 clones, with around 97% as singletons. Sequenced input: naive CD4+ T cells sorted from blood. The subset denotes: CD45RA+ positively selected. The receptors here all came from a woman in her thirties in good health.

The rearrangement uses TRBV7-2 and TRBJ1-1, with D hard to call. This CDR3 comprises 12 residues. V was trimmed by 5 bases and J by 5 bases, leaving 9 bases between them. Per germline, CDR1 SGHTA and CDR2 FQGNSA. Written as DNA, the CDR3 is TGTGCCAGCAGCCTATGGCAAACTGAAGCTTTCTTT. Translated: CASSLWQTEAFF. Supplemented by reference TRBV7-2 and TRBJ1-1, the full variable domain reads GAGVSQSPSNKVTEKGKDVELRCDPISGHTALYWYRQSLGQGLEFLIYFQGNSAPDKSGLPSDRFSAERTGGSVSTLTIQRTQQEDSAVYLCASSLWQTEAFFGQGTRLTVV.

This chain links TRBV6-6 with TRBJ2-3; 8 nucleotides align to TRBD2. CDR1 and CDR2 (germline): MNHNY, SVGAGI (reference sequence). The junction had 12 bases not matched to a gene; V was cut back by 6 bases and J by 4 bases. The length of the CDR3 is 16 residues. The CDR3 sequence is CASRGLAPGGPDTQYF. The CDR3 DNA reads TGTGCCAGCAGAGGACTAGCTCCGGGGGGGCCAGATACGCAGTATTTT.

This rearrangement joins TRBV4-2 to TRBJ1-1; maybe TRBD1 (5 bases). The CDR3 spans 13 residues. Trimming stripped 11 bases from V and 2 bases from J, with 15 bases between. Germline V gene lookup returns CDR1 LGHNA and CDR2 YNFKEQ. DNA of the CDR3: TGTGCCTCCGAAGGGGACGCCAACACTGAAGCTTTCTTT. Translated, it gives CASEGDANTEAFF.

The CDR3 is CASSLKGTGIIDEQFF. DNA for the CDR3: TGTGCCAGCAGCTTGAAGGGGACAGGGATAATAGATGAGCAGTTCTTC. V gene TRBV11-3 combines with J gene TRBJ2-1; 9 nucleotides align to TRBD1. Trimming at V came to 3 bases and at J to 8 bases, leaving 11 bases not matched to a gene. Germline V gives CDR1 SGHNT, CDR2 YENEEA. The CDR3 sequence is 16 residues long.

The chain joins TRBV28 to TRBJ2-2; 9 nucleotides line up with TRBD2. V dropped 8 bases and J dropped 4; count of bases not matched to a gene: 5. The germline V gene has CDR1 MDHEN and CDR2 SYDVKM. The CDR3 is 14 residues long. The CDR3 sequence is CASLSGSVTGELFF. CDR3 in DNA: TGTGCCAGCCTTAGCGGGAGTGTCACCGGGGAGCTGTTTTTT.

J is TRBJ2-5 and V is TRBV7-8; D uncertain. Germline V CDR1 and CDR2: SGHVS, FQNEAQ. Trimming removed 5 bases at V and 0 bases at J, with 13 bases between. CDR3 length equals 15 residues. The CDR3 DNA follows: TGTGCCAGCAGCCTCGGCCCCCGGGACCAAGAGACCCAGTACTTC. Amino acids: CASSLGPRDQETQYF.

This chain joins TRBV28 and TRBJ2-7; D not certain. V was cut by 6 bases and J by 2 bases, with 14 bases left in between. The CDR3 length is 14 residues. CDR1 and CDR2 (germline): MDHEN, SYDVKM. The CDR3 sequence: CASSQVAVPYEQYF. The CDR3 region has the DNA TGTGCCAGCAGCCAAGTCGCGGTGCCCTACGAGCAGTACTTC.

The rearrangement links TRBV7-9 to TRBJ2-3; a possible D gene is TRBD1 (6 bases). This CDR3 has 14 amino acids. CDR1 SEHNR and CDR2 FQNEAQ come from the germline V gene (reference sequence). The V and J ends lost 5 bases and 6 bases respectively, with 15 bases between them. For the CDR3, the DNA is TGTGCCAGCAGCCGAACAGGGTGGGGGGATACGCAGTATTTT. Translated: CASSRTGWGDTQYF.